The 27 T cell receptor beta chains reported below all come from one sample, sequenced in a study of blood T cells in healthy people across ages. Primed by a sample-barcoded 5' primer and a J-beta primer mix, a second PCR proceeded for roughly 6 to 12 cycles. TCRdb called the 5' RACE reads again in MiXCR, with one record for every CDR3 protein. The sample contains fewer than 800,000 distinct CDR3 sequences, around 20% of which appear only once. Source material: blood. These receptors were collected from a man aged 70 or older in good health.

The genes are TRBV5-1 and TRBJ2-7; a possible D gene is TRBD2 (6 bases). Germline V lookup: CDR1 SGHRS, CDR2 YFSETQ. V was pared by 0 bases and J by 5 bases, with 12 bases between. The CDR3 has 14 amino acids. This CDR3 is CASSLAGTVNEQYF. CDR3 DNA: TGCGCCAGCAGCTTGGCCGGGACTGTGAACGAGCAGTACTTC.

The V call is TRBV20-1, the J call TRBJ2-5, with 7 bases aligning to TRBD1. The CDR3 contains 14 residues. V gave up 2 bases and J gave up 2 bases; unmatched junction bases: 5. Germline-derived CDR1 and CDR2 are DFQATT and SNEGSKA (reference sequence). CDR3 DNA sequence: TGCAGTGCTAGATCCGGGACAGTACAAGAGACCCAGTACTTC. This encodes CSARSGTVQETQYF.

The chain is built from TRBV5-1 and TRBJ2-5, with 12 bases fitting TRBD2. The J call could be wrong; TRBJ2-1 is a better fit for the DNA end. This CDR3 has 15 amino acids. Per the germline V gene, CDR1 is SGHRS and CDR2 is YFSETQ. The CDR3 sequence: CASSRRTSGDNEQFF. Here the CDR3 DNA reads TGCGCCAGCAGTCGGAGGACTAGCGGGGACAATGAGCAGTTCTTC.

The genes are TRBV6-1 and TRBJ2-5; D gene ambiguous. CDR1 MNHNS and CDR2 SASEGT come from the germline V gene. V was pared by 0 bases and J by 5 bases, with 13 bases between. The CDR3 has 15 residues. CDR3 residues: CASSEARQNWETQYF. CDR3 in DNA: TGTGCCAGCAGTGAAGCTCGGCAGAACTGGGAGACCCAGTACTTC.

This chain joins TRBV5-1 and TRBJ2-3, with TRBD2 identical over 9 bases. The V gene's germline CDR1 is SGHRS and CDR2 YFSETQ. The CDR3 is 16 residues long. The ends lost 0 bases at V and 2 bases at J; junction bases unmatched: 4. The CDR3 protein is CASSLALAGFTDTQYF. The CDR3 region has the DNA TGCGCCAGCAGCTTGGCTCTAGCGGGATTCACAGATACGCAGTATTTT.

The table lists this clonotype with a few counts. The CDR3 sequence is CSARSDRVNEQYF. DNA of the CDR3: TGCAGTGCTAGATCTGACAGGGTCAACGAGCAGTACTTC. The chain couples TRBV20-1 to TRBJ2-7; TRBD1 agrees at 7 bases. The CDR3 has 13 amino acids. The germline gives CDR1 DFQATT, CDR2 SNEGSKA (reference sequence). The V and J ends lost 2 bases and 5 bases, in that order; junction bases with no gene match: 6.

The chain recombines TRBV7-2 with TRBJ1-1; weak D call: TRBD1 (6 bases). Germline values: CDR1 SGHTA, CDR2 FQGNSA. The CDR3 runs 15 residues. Trimming cost V 1 base and J 4 bases, with 13 bases left between them. CDR3 loop: CASSLVLGAGTEAFF. In DNA, the CDR3 is TGTGCCAGCAGCTTAGTGTTGGGGGCGGGCACTGAAGCTTTCTTT.

The chain has TRBV5-1 and TRBJ2-2, with 8 bases aligning to TRBD2. The CDR3 covers 16 residues. Looked up from germline, CDR1 is SGHRS and CDR2 is YFSETQ. The trim removed 0 bases at V and 5 bases at J, leaving 6 bases unmatched. CDR3 region: CASSLDTGGRTGELFF. The CDR3 DNA sequence: TGCGCCAGCAGCTTGGACACGGGAGGGAGAACCGGGGAGCTGTTTTTT.

There are many counts of this clonotype. This rearrangement joins TRBV20-1 to TRBJ1-4; 7 bases fit TRBD1. The CDR3 is 12 residues long. With V trimmed by 2 bases and J by 11 bases, 5 bases remained unmatched. Germline V gene sequence: CDR1 DFQATT, CDR2 SNEGSKA (reference sequence). The CDR3 sequence is CSARPTGLKLFF. The CDR3 DNA sequence: TGCAGTGCTAGACCGACAGGGTTGAAACTGTTTTTT.

This clonotype was found a few times. The chain is built from TRBV6-1 and TRBJ2-5; 12 bases fit TRBD2. V trimming: 11 bases; J trimming: 4 bases; junction bases outside the gene matches: 8. The CDR3 loop spans 14 amino acids. Germline V gene data show CDR1 as MNHNS and CDR2 as SASEGT. In DNA form, the CDR3 reads TGTGCCGCCTACGCGGGACTAGCGGGAGAGACCCAGTACTTC. This translates into CAAYAGLAGETQYF.

CDR3 coding DNA: TGTGCCAGCAGTTACGACAGGGATTCCCAGCCCCAGCATTTT. This codes for CASSYDRDSQPQHF. This chain links TRBV6-6 with TRBJ1-5, with TRBD1 matching over 7 bases. The V gene end was trimmed by 2 bases and the J gene end by 7 bases; junction bases not matched to a gene: 5. Germline CDR1 and CDR2: MNHNY and SVGAGI (reference sequence). This CDR3 is built from 14 residues.

The rearrangement links TRBV5-5 to TRBJ1-2; 11 positions match TRBD1. This CDR3 has 14 amino acids. The V and J ends lost 4 bases and 4 bases, in that order; junction bases with no gene match: 3. From germline, CDR1 is SGHKS and CDR2 YYEKEE (reference sequence). CDR3 sequence (DNA): TGTGCCAGCAGCCTAGGGACAGGGGGCTATGGCTACACCTTC. It is translated as CASSLGTGGYGYTF.

J is TRBJ1-1 and V is TRBV28; D possibly corresponds to TRBD1 (6 bases). Germline assignment: CDR1 MDHEN and CDR2 SYDVKM. The CDR3 runs 15 residues. Trimming left V 2 bases short and J 2 bases short, with 12 bases between. This CDR3 is CASSLRGQPNTEAFF. In DNA form, the CDR3 reads TGTGCCAGCAGTTTACGAGGACAGCCTAACACTGAAGCTTTCTTT.

There are a few counts of this clonotype. The rearrangement uses TRBV28 and TRBJ1-4; D is perhaps TRBD1 (6 bases). The CDR3 runs 13 residues. The germline gives CDR1 MDHEN, CDR2 SYDVKM. The V and J ends lost 2 bases and 12 bases respectively, with 13 bases between them. This CDR3 is CASSLTDRRELFF. As DNA, the CDR3 is TGTGCCAGCAGTTTAACTGACAGGAGGGAACTGTTTTTT. Filled out from reference TRBV28 and TRBJ1-4, the complete variable domain reads DVKVTQSSRYLVKRTGEKVFLECVQDMDHENMFWYRQDPGLGLRLIYFSYDVKMKEKGDIPEGYSVSREKKERFSLILESASTNQTSMYLCASSLTDRRELFFGSGTQLSVL.

J is TRBJ1-1 and V is TRBV3-1; possibly TRBD1 for D (5 bases). The CDR3 loop spans 14 amino acids. Trimming removed 4 bases at V and 1 base at J, with 10 bases between. Germline V gene sequence: CDR1 LGHDT, CDR2 YNNKEL (reference sequence). For the CDR3, the DNA is TGTGCCAGCAGCCCCGGGACTAGGAACACTGAAGCTTTCTTT. Residues: CASSPGTRNTEAFF.

The chain carries TRBV3-1 and TRBJ2-1; TRBD2 matches 8 bases. After removal of 4 bases from V and 5 bases from J, the junction contained 10 bases not matched to a gene. This CDR3 region has 16 residues. CDR1 is LGHDT and CDR2 is YNNKEL in the germline V gene (reference sequence). The CDR3 coding sequence is TGTGCCAGCAGCCCAAAGCGATGGCGGGGGGACAATGAGCAGTTCTTC. Its translation is CASSPKRWRGDNEQFF.

The chain employs TRBV7-3 and TRBJ2-3, with D maybe TRBD2 (5 bases). V lost 1 base, J lost 2 bases, and 16 bases lay in between. In germline, CDR1 is SGHTA, CDR2 FQGTGA. The CDR3 consists of 17 residues. The CDR3 here is CASSLMRAEINTDTQYF. Written as DNA, the CDR3 is TGTGCCAGCAGCTTAATGAGGGCAGAAATAAACACAGATACGCAGTATTTT.

The V gene is TRBV7-3, the J gene TRBJ2-3; D is possibly TRBD1 or TRBD2 (7 bases each). The CDR3 has 15 amino acids. Trimming pared 5 bases from V and 6 bases from J, leaving 18 bases between. Germline CDR1 is SGHTA and CDR2 is FQGTGA. CDR3 sequence reads: CASSQGGASWDTQYF. The CDR3 nucleotides are TGTGCCAGCAGCCAGGGGGGGGCTAGCTGGGATACGCAGTATTTT.

This clonotype was found once. Sequence at one end of the junction differs from germline and may be a read error. V is TRBV4-1 and J is TRBJ2-2; D ambiguous. This CDR3 has 14 amino acids. Looked up from germline, CDR1 is MGHRA and CDR2 is YSYEKL. The CDR3 nucleotides read TGCGCCAGCAGCCAAGAGCCCCACACCGCGGAGCTGTTTTTT. This codes for CASSQEPHTAELFF.

The J gene is TRBJ2-2, the V gene TRBV6-2 or TRBV6-3, with 7 bases that match TRBD2. Trimming at V came to 7 bases and at J to 6 bases, leaving 14 bases not matched to a gene. This CDR3 has 16 residues. CDR1 and CDR2 (germline): MNHEY, SVGEGT. CDR3 amino acids: CASTLTAPGGPGELFF. The CDR3 nucleotides are TGTGCCAGCACCCTTACAGCCCCGGGAGGACCCGGGGAGCTGTTTTTT.

The chain has TRBV29-1 and TRBJ2-3; 13 bases fit TRBD2. Per germline, CDR1 SQVTM and CDR2 ANQGSEA. CDR3 length: 15 amino acids. Germline trimming cut 4 bases from V and 5 bases from J; bases unmatched to any gene: 6. Written as DNA, the CDR3 is TGCAGCGTTGGAGGGACTAGCGGGAAGATAGATACGCAGTATTTT. This gives the protein CSVGGTSGKIDTQYF.

This chain joins TRBV4-3 and TRBJ2-1; D might be TRBD1 or TRBD2, each matching 5 bases. From germline, CDR1 is LGHNA and CDR2 YSLEER. The V end was cut by 0 bases, the J end by 8 bases, with 11 bases between. This CDR3 comprises 14 residues. CDR3 sequence (DNA): TGCGCCAGCAGCCAAGACGGGCGAGGGGATGAGCAGTTCTTC. Its translation: CASSQDGRGDEQFF.

The rearrangement uses TRBV6-5 and TRBJ2-6; either TRBD1 or TRBD2 may supply D (6 bases each). There are 15 residues in the CDR3. The germline CDR1 and CDR2 sequences are MNHEY and SVGAGI. V was shortened by 2 bases and J by 5 bases, with 10 bases between the two germline ends. The CDR3: CASSYGGRRANVLTF. As DNA, the CDR3 is TGTGCCAGCAGTTACGGGGGGCGTAGGGCCAACGTCCTGACTTTC.

The rearrangement uses TRBV20-1 and TRBJ2-5; the D gene is possibly TRBD2 (6 bases). The germline V and J ends were trimmed by 4 bases and 2 bases, with 14 bases remaining between them. The germline gives CDR1 DFQATT, CDR2 SNEGSKA (reference sequence). The CDR3 is 14 residues long. Written as DNA, the CDR3 is TGCAGTGCTAACCCAGCGGGCACACAAGAGACCCAGTACTTC. This codes for CSANPAGTQETQYF.

V is TRBV11-2 and J is TRBJ1-4; unclear D gene. The CDR3 extends over 14 amino acids. The germline V and J ends were trimmed by 1 base and 7 bases, with 10 bases remaining between them. Germline V gene lookup returns CDR1 SGHAT and CDR2 FQNNGV. The chain's CDR3 is CASSLVKGSEKLFF. For the CDR3, the DNA is TGTGCCAGCAGCTTAGTCAAAGGGAGTGAAAAACTGTTTTTT. Variable domain in full (rest from reference TRBV11-2 and TRBJ1-4): EAGVAQSPRYKIIEKRQSVAFWCNPISGHATLYWYQQILGQGPKLLIQFQNNGVVDDSQLPKDRFSAERLKGVDSTLKIQPAKLEDSAVYLCASSLVKGSEKLFFGSGTQLSVL.

This clonotype was observed a few times. J is TRBJ2-7 and V is TRBV27; D perhaps matches TRBD2 (5 bases). The germline V gene encodes CDR1 MNHEY and CDR2 SMNVEV (reference sequence). The CDR3 spans 13 residues. The ends were cut back, 5 bases at V and 4 bases at J, with 12 bases in the middle. DNA of the CDR3: TGTGCCAGCAGTAGAGGGATTGAATACGAGCAGTACTTC. Translation: CASSRGIEYEQYF.

This clonotype was picked up a small number of times. The chain employs TRBV4-1 and TRBJ1-2; no clear D. The V end was cut by 6 bases, the J end by 7 bases, with 9 bases between. From germline, CDR1 is MGHRA and CDR2 YSYEKL. The CDR3 spans 11 residues. The CDR3 loop is CASRNFGGYTF. CDR3 nucleotide sequence: TGCGCCAGCAGGAATTTCGGTGGCTACACCTTC.